This T cell receptor (beta chain) was profiled in a study of shared T cell receptors in the human thymus. TCRdb's table, derived via immunoSEQ multiplex PCR, lists solely in-frame clones and lacks some. Of about 660,000 clones detected, approximately 87% appear once; the ten largest clones hold about 0.01%. CDR1 is SGHNT and CDR2 is YYREEE in the germline V gene (reference sequence). Trimming stripped 2 bases from V and 8 bases from J, with 15 bases between. The CDR3 loop spans 14 amino acids. These data were likewise used in another study, on human thymus T cells. That paper states: Those donating were healthy Finnish infants in corrective surgery for congenital heart defects. Thymus tissue for the work was resected from patients undergoing corrective heart surgery. The authors found apparently biased V and J gene usage in thymic and blood repertoires.

The V call is TRBV5-4, the J call TRBJ2-3, with D tentatively TRBD2 (6 bases). The receptor was derived from a boy under two years old with a congenital heart defect. The sample taken for sequencing was thymocytes. Here the CDR3 DNA reads TGTGCCAGCAGCTTTTGGACTACCACGGTTACGCAGTATTTT. Its translation: CASSFWTTTVTQYF.